The 21 T cell receptor beta chains given below trace back to one sample, sequenced in a study of cytomegalovirus exposure and HLA in healthy donors. PCR employed 60 Vbeta and 13 Jbeta primers. Clones were read by immunoSEQ multiplex PCR, and TCRdb kept only the in-frame ones, dropping some. Of approximately 100,000 clones listed, around 80% were seen once; the top ten hold 4%. The source material was PBMCs. These receptors all come from a woman in her forties or fifties in good health and CMV-seropositive.

The V gene is TRBV7-9, the J gene TRBJ2-1; 10 bases are shared with TRBD2. Germline loops: CDR1 SEHNR, CDR2 FQNEAQ (reference sequence). V lost 5 bases to trimming and J lost 7 bases; unmatched junction nucleotides: 8. The CDR3 sequence is 15 residues long. The CDR3 is CASSTLAGEVNEQFF. CDR3 DNA: TGTGCCAGCAGCACCCTAGCGGGAGAGGTAAATGAGCAGTTCTTC. Full variable domain (rest looked up from reference TRBV7-9 and TRBJ2-1): DTGVSQNPRHKITKRGQNVTFRCDPISEHNRLYWYRQTLGQGPEFLTYFQNEAQLEKSRLLSDRFSAERPKGSFSTLEIQRTEQGDSAMYLCASSTLAGEVNEQFFGPGTRLTVL.

Only a few counts were recorded for this clone. The chain combines TRBV6-1 with TRBJ1-1; D gene uncertain. V was cut by 6 bases and J by 0 bases, with 8 bases left in between. Looked up from germline, CDR1 is MNHNS and CDR2 is SASEGT. The CDR3 has 13 residues. The CDR3 sequence: CASSGDLNTEAFF. The CDR3 DNA follows: TGTGCCAGCAGCGGAGACCTGAACACTGAAGCTTTCTTT.

This chain joins TRBV30 and TRBJ2-3; D is ambiguous. CDR3 length equals 15 residues. In germline, CDR1 is GTSNPN, CDR2 SVGIG (reference sequence). Trimming left V 0 bases short and J 1 base short, with 11 bases between. The CDR3 reads CAWSVPELGTDTQYF. As DNA, the CDR3 is TGTGCCTGGAGTGTACCGGAGCTAGGCACAGATACGCAGTATTTT.

The rearrangement uses TRBV10-2 and TRBJ2-7, with TRBD2 matching 8 bases. V shed 11 bases, J shed 2 bases, and the junction held 11 bases outside the gene matches. CDR1 and CDR2 from the germline V gene are WSHSY and SAAADI. The CDR3 runs 14 residues. CDR3 coding DNA: TGCGCCTCTTCGCCTCCGGGACTAGCCTACGAGCAGTACTTC. As protein: CASSPPGLAYEQYF.

This chain joins TRBV2 and TRBJ2-1; D gene unclear. The germline CDR1 and CDR2 sequences are SNHLY and FYNNEI. This CDR3 is 15 amino acids long. The V and J ends lost 4 bases and 0 bases respectively, with 10 bases between them. DNA of the CDR3: TGTGCCAGCAGTGCCGGTCGGAGCTCCTACAATGAGCAGTTCTTC. It translates to CASSAGRSSYNEQFF.

This rearrangement joins TRBV15 to TRBJ1-5; D is unclear. There are 15 residues in the CDR3. Germline V CDR1 and CDR2: LNHNV, YYDKDF (reference sequence). V lost 4 bases and J 5 bases, leaving 15 bases between the germline ends. CDR3 residues: CATSTRGVGYQPQHF. The CDR3 DNA reads as TGTGCCACCAGCACGCGGGGAGTAGGGTATCAGCCCCAGCATTTT.

The chain carries TRBV27 and TRBJ2-1, with 7 nucleotides matching TRBD2. Germline V gene data show CDR1 as MNHEY and CDR2 as SMNVEV (reference sequence). The J segment lost 0 bases and the V segment lost 5 bases, leaving 4 bases of the junction unmatched. This CDR3 has 15 residues. The CDR3 spells CASSPSGSSYNEQFF. The CDR3 region has the DNA TGTGCCAGCAGTCCTAGCGGAAGCTCCTACAATGAGCAGTTCTTC.

This clone was recorded only once. The chain is built from TRBV4-1 and TRBJ2-1, with 7 bases fitting TRBD1. Trimming cost V 0 bases and J 4 bases; bases outside gene matches: 3. CDR3 size: 15 residues. Germline V gives CDR1 MGHRA, CDR2 YSYEKL. The CDR3 sequence: CASSQETGAYNEQFF. As DNA, the CDR3 is TGCGCCAGCAGCCAAGAAACAGGGGCATACAATGAGCAGTTCTTC.

The chain combines TRBV13 with TRBJ1-3; 8 bases line up with TRBD1. The CDR3 totals 14 residues. With V trimmed by 5 bases and J by 2 bases, 2 bases remained unmatched. Germline CDR1 reads PRHDT; CDR2 reads FYEKMQ (reference sequence). The CDR3 region is CASSEGQAGNTIYF. DNA for the CDR3: TGTGCCAGCAGCGAGGGACAGGCTGGAAACACCATATATTTT.

CDR3 coding DNA: TGTGCCTGGAGTGTCTCAGCGGGAGGGTACGAGCAGTACTTC. Amino acid sequence: CAWSVSAGGYEQYF. The rearrangement links TRBV30 to TRBJ2-7, with 10 nucleotides matching TRBD2. CDR3 length: 14 residues. Unmatched junction bases numbered 3, after V lost 0 bases and J lost 4 bases. CDR1 and CDR2 from the germline V gene are GTSNPN and SVGIG (reference sequence).

The V gene is TRBV2, the J gene TRBJ2-5; 9 bases are shared with TRBD1. Germline-derived CDR1 and CDR2 are SNHLY and FYNNEI. This CDR3 has 16 amino acids. The junction had 18 bases not matched to a gene; V was cut back by 11 bases and J by 5 bases. In nucleotides, the CDR3 is TGTGCCCGACAAAGAGAGATAGGGACAGGGAGGGAGACCCAGTACTTC. Protein: CARQREIGTGRETQYF. The entire variable domain, with the rest obtained from reference TRBV2 and TRBJ2-5, is as follows: EPEVTQTPSHQVTQMGQEVILRCVPISNHLYFYWYRQILGQKVEFLVSFYNNEISEKSEIFDDQFSVERPDGSNFTLKIRSTKLEDSAMYFCARQREIGTGRETQYFGPGTRLLVL.

J is TRBJ2-5 and V is TRBV29-1; tentatively, D is TRBD1 (5 bases). Germline CDR1 reads SQVTM; CDR2 reads ANQGSEA. The V and J ends lost 5 bases and 5 bases respectively, with 18 bases between them. This CDR3 is 14 amino acids long. CDR3 sequence (DNA): TGCAGCGTTTGGGGCGGTGCAGTTCGGGAGACCCAGTACTTC. This gives the protein CSVWGGAVRETQYF. Full variable domain (missing parts from reference TRBV29-1 and TRBJ2-5): SAVISQKPSRDICQRGTSLTIQCQVDSQVTMMFWYRQQPGQSLTLIATANQGSEATYESGFVIDKFPISRPNLTFSTLTVSNMSPEDSSIYLCSVWGGAVRETQYFGPGTRLLVL.

V gene TRBV27 combines with J gene TRBJ2-5; 8 bases are shared with TRBD1. The CDR3 extends over 15 amino acids. Germline CDR1 reads MNHEY; CDR2 reads SMNVEV (reference sequence). V lost 3 bases to trimming and J lost 5 bases; unmatched junction nucleotides: 8. This CDR3 is CASSLVQGAGETQYF. The CDR3 coding sequence is TGTGCCAGCAGTTTGGTGCAGGGGGCAGGGGAGACCCAGTACTTC.

V is TRBV19 and J is TRBJ2-7; weak D call: TRBD1 (6 bases). Germline loops: CDR1 LNHDA, CDR2 SQIVND (reference sequence). V dropped 3 bases and J dropped 6 bases, with 21 bases sitting between them. This CDR3 has 16 residues. CDR3 amino acids: CASSILGRSGDGEQYF. CDR3 in DNA: TGTGCCAGTAGTATCCTGGGCAGGTCAGGGGACGGCGAGCAGTACTTC.

V gene TRBV6-7 combines with J gene TRBJ2-7; TRBD2 matches at 15 bases. TRBV6-7 is annotated as an ORF whose role is uncertain. CDR3 length equals 19 residues. The V and J ends lost 0 bases and 5 bases, in that order; junction bases with no gene match: 11. The CDR3 DNA reads as TGTGCCAGCAGTTACTCGATGGGACTAGCGGGGGGAAGCTCTGACGAGCAGTACTTC. It yields the protein CASSYSMGLAGGSSDEQYF.

The chain carries TRBV2 and TRBJ2-1; 11 positions match TRBD2. The CDR3 is 14 residues long. Germline CDR1 SNHLY, CDR2 FYNNEI. With 4 bases clipped from V and 6 bases from J, the junction kept 2 bases outside the gene matches. CDR3 sequence (DNA): TGTGCCAGCAGTGGACTAGCGGGGTTCAATGAGCAGTTCTTC. Its translation is CASSGLAGFNEQFF. Full variable domain (missing parts from reference TRBV2 and TRBJ2-1): EPEVTQTPSHQVTQMGQEVILRCVPISNHLYFYWYRQILGQKVEFLVSFYNNEISEKSEIFDDQFSVERPDGSNFTLKIRSTKLEDSAMYFCASSGLAGFNEQFFGPGTRLTVL.

CDR3 sequence reads: CASSLTPVPSLAGSGDTQYF. CDR3 bases: TGTGCCAGCAGCTTAACGCCGGTACCCTCCCTTGCGGGGTCGGGAGATACGCAGTATTTT. V gene TRBV7-3 combines with J gene TRBJ2-3; possible D gene TRBD2, 6 bases. Trimming took 0 bases from V and 5 from J, leaving 27 bases between them. The CDR3 consists of 20 residues. Germline values: CDR1 SGHTA, CDR2 FQGTGA.

This clone was detected a few times. The J gene is TRBJ2-1, the V gene TRBV5-1; a possible D gene is TRBD2 (6 bases). Germline assignment: CDR1 SGHRS and CDR2 YFSETQ. This CDR3 is 16 amino acids long. V was trimmed by 0 bases and J by 8 bases, leaving 18 bases between them. The DNA for the CDR3 is TGCGCCAGCAGCTTGGATTGGGGGGAGTATATGGATGAGCAGTTCTTC. It is translated as CASSLDWGEYMDEQFF.

This clone was observed once. This chain links TRBV7-9 with TRBJ1-1, with D unclear. The CDR3 has 13 residues. Germline assignment: CDR1 SEHNR and CDR2 FQNEAQ (reference sequence). V was pared by 2 bases and J by 3 bases, with 7 bases between. CDR3 sequence: CASSLRRDTEAFF. The CDR3 DNA reads as TGTGCCAGCAGCTTACGGAGGGACACTGAAGCTTTCTTT.

The chain joins TRBV2 to TRBJ2-5, with 7 bases fitting TRBD2. The CDR3 covers 13 residues. Germline CDR1 reads SNHLY; CDR2 reads FYNNEI. Trimming removed 4 bases from V and 7 bases from J; junction bases left unmatched: 6. CDR3 sequence reads: CASSAAGGRTQYF. The CDR3 region has the DNA TGTGCCAGCAGTGCGGCAGGCGGGAGGACCCAGTACTTC.

The chain joins TRBV5-6 to TRBJ1-1, with D tentatively TRBD1 (5 bases). The CDR3 is made up of 15 amino acids. Trimming took 2 bases from V and 5 from J, leaving 16 bases between them. Germline CDR1 SGHDT, CDR2 YYEEEE. Here the CDR3 reads CASSFRSGGWTEAFF. In DNA, the CDR3 is TGTGCCAGCAGCTTTAGATCCGGGGGGTGGACTGAAGCTTTCTTT.